This is a list of T cell receptor beta chains from one sample in a study of OX40 agonist ivuxolimab in advanced cancers. Sequenced by immunoSEQ multiplex PCR; TCRdb stores in-frame clones only, minus some. This table has tens of thousands of clones, 79% appearing once. The material was CD4+ or CD8+ T cells sorted from blood, obtained in a trial of the OX40 agonist ivuxolimab. These receptors came from an adult with an advanced solid tumor such as melanoma, head and neck, liver or kidney cancer. Each CDR3 is given with its conserved first and last residue. The D gene is left open where the match is weak. Some rows have no size entry. The others give once, few or many, or a class for an expanded clone.

once | TRBJ1-5 | TRBV21-1 | NA | CASAHRVGGFGSNQPQHF | TGTGCCAGCGCCCACAGGGTCGGGGGGTTTGGGAGCAATCAGCCCCAGCATTTT
NA | TRBJ2-5 | TRBV5-1 | TRBD2 | CASSLVGLAGGLYETQYF | TGCGCCAGCAGCTTGGTGGGACTAGCGGGGGGACTTTACGAGACCCAGTACTTC
NA | TRBJ2-3 | TRBV7-6 | NA | CASSLGPGAGDTQYF | TGTGCCAGCAGCTTAGGCCCGGGGGCAGGGGATACGCAGTATTTT
NA | TRBJ2-5 | TRBV7-2 | NA | CASSLRGPQETQYF | TGTGCCAGCAGCTTAAGGGGACCTCAAGAGACCCAGTACTTC
NA | TRBJ1-4 | TRBV7-6 | NA | CASSDSGTPNEKLFF | TGTGCCAGCAGCGATAGCGGGACACCGAATGAAAAACTGTTTTTT
few | TRBJ2-1 | TRBV10-3 | TRBD2 | CAITPLAGEGEQFF | TGTGCCATCACTCCCCTAGCGGGGGAGGGTGAGCAGTTCTTC
NA | TRBJ2-3 | TRBV15 | NA | CATSTRRDRTDTQYF | TGTGCCACCAGCACCCGGCGGGACCGCACAGATACGCAGTATTTT
medium-sized | TRBJ1-1 | TRBV29-1 | NA | CSVGKGRIDTEAFF | TGCAGCGTTGGTAAGGGGCGGATTGACACTGAAGCTTTCTTT
NA | TRBJ1-2 | TRBV6-5 | TRBD1 | CASRPGQGASYGYTF | TGTGCCAGCAGACCTGGACAGGGAGCATCCTATGGCTACACCTTC
NA | TRBJ1-1 | TRBV30 | TRBD1 | CAWSGPRGRAEAFF | TGTGCCTGGAGCGGTCCGAGGGGGCGCGCTGAAGCTTTCTTT
NA | TRBJ2-7 | TRBV19 | NA | CASSIGNGDYEQYF | TGTGCCAGTAGTATAGGGAACGGTGACTACGAGCAGTACTTC
NA | TRBJ2-7 | TRBV2 | NA | CASSEGTAAYEQYF | TGTGCCAGCAGTGAAGGGACGGCTGCCTACGAGCAGTACTTC
few | TRBJ1-5 | TRBV30 | NA | CAWSLGVGGNQPQHF | TGTGCCTGGAGCCTAGGGGTAGGGGGCAATCAGCCCCAGCATTTT
NA | TRBJ1-5 | TRBV5-1 | NA | CASSEDPTGYSNQPQHF | TGCGCCAGCAGCGAAGACCCGACGGGTTATAGCAATCAGCCCCAGCATTTT
NA | TRBJ1-5 | TRBV6-6 | NA | CASSRESHGNQPQHF | TGTGCCAGCAGTAGGGAGTCGCATGGCAATCAGCCCCAGCATTTT
NA | TRBJ2-3 | TRBV5-6 | TRBD2 | CASSLAGRESTDTQYF | TGTGCCAGCAGCTTGGCCGGGCGGGAGAGCACAGATACGCAGTATTTT